The TCR beta chain described here comes from a study of shared clonotypes between healthy human individuals. Naive-designated CD8 cells lacked CD45RO, were positively enriched for CCR7, and omitted terminally differentiated effector memory CD45RA+ cells. The study, taken as a whole, reports: In a few donors, about 5% of naive CD4 clonotypes appeared in common.

The run depth of the assay was deep. Original methodology: Filtering of immunoSEQ junctional sequences could not match full-length read filtering. Sequenced by immunoSEQ multiplex PCR; TCRdb stores in-frame clones only, minus some. V and J calls and clone size are as listed in that table; D and trimming were resolved from the DNA. This table holds 1.5 million to 2.5 million clones, roughly 94% found once. This CDR3 spans 14 amino acids. Concerning this clone: Its antigen is currently unknown.

Sequenced input: naive CD8+ T cells sorted from blood. The receptor was isolated from a man between 18 and 35 years old in good health. The chain carries TRBV21-1 and TRBJ1-1. TRBV21-1 is flagged as a pseudogene. The CDR3: CASSLPGRNTEAFF. CDR3 DNA: TGTGCCAGCAGCCTTCCGGGAAGGAACACTGAAGCTTTCTTT.